Each of the 21 T cell receptor beta chains below was sequenced from the same sample in a study of shared clonotypes between healthy human individuals. Naive CD8 populations comprised CD45RO-negative cells positively selected for CCR7, excluding terminally differentiated effector memory CD45RA+ cells. The table came from immunoSEQ multiplex PCR; TCRdb's copy has only in-frame clones and leaves some out. The table includes about 590,000 clones, around 95% detected once. Sequenced material: naive CD8+ T cells sorted from blood. Receptors were obtained from a woman aged 30 to 39 in good health.

This clone has a single count. This chain connects TRBV27 to TRBJ2-1; D uncertain. V lost 3 bases to trimming and J lost 2 bases, with 8 bases between them. CDR1 is MNHEY and CDR2 is SMNVEV in the germline V gene (reference sequence). CDR3 length: 14 amino acids. CDR3 DNA: TGTGCCAGCAGTTTCGGGCTAACCTACAATGAGCAGTTCTTC. This translates into CASSFGLTYNEQFF.

V usage is TRBV7-9 and J usage is TRBJ2-7, with a possible D match to TRBD1 (6 bases). Trimming stripped 1 base from V and 2 bases from J, with 15 bases between. The CDR3 covers 16 residues. The germline CDR1 and CDR2 sequences are SEHNR and FQNEAQ (reference sequence). CDR3 nucleotides: TGTGCCAGCAGCTTAGAGGTGACAGGCCCGACCTACGAGCAGTACTTC. Translation gives CASSLEVTGPTYEQYF. The whole variable domain, filled in from reference TRBV7-9 and TRBJ2-7, reads DTGVSQNPRHKITKRGQNVTFRCDPISEHNRLYWYRQTLGQGPEFLTYFQNEAQLEKSRLLSDRFSAERPKGSFSTLEIQRTEQGDSAMYLCASSLEVTGPTYEQYFGPGTRLTVT.

This rearrangement joins TRBV28 to TRBJ1-5, with D hard to call. With 6 bases removed from V and 1 base from J, the gap between germline ends came to 7 bases. The CDR3 length is 13 residues. Germline CDR1 reads MDHEN; CDR2 reads SYDVKM. CDR3 sequence reads: CASSSESNQPQHF. For the CDR3, the DNA is TGTGCCAGCAGCTCGGAGAGCAATCAGCCCCAGCATTTT.

The J gene is TRBJ2-1, the V gene TRBV19, with D perhaps matching TRBD1 (6 bases). Trimming took 7 bases from V and 3 from J, leaving 13 bases between them. There are 14 residues in the CDR3. CDR1 is LNHDA, CDR2 SQIVND, per germline (reference sequence). CDR3 residues: CASNAGDDYNEQFF. The CDR3 nucleotides are TGTGCCAGTAATGCAGGGGACGACTACAATGAGCAGTTCTTC.

V gene TRBV27 combines with J gene TRBJ2-7, with 7 bases that match TRBD1. The CDR3 has 11 amino acids. CDR1 and CDR2 from the germline V gene are MNHEY and SMNVEV (reference sequence). The V segment lost 10 bases and the J segment 3 bases; nucleotides outside the gene matches: 3. The CDR3 sequence: CATGQFYEQYF. CDR3 DNA: TGTGCCACGGGACAGTTCTACGAGCAGTACTTC.

The chain is built from TRBV27 and TRBJ2-1; 7 bases are a match to TRBD2. This CDR3 has 13 amino acids. J was trimmed by 9 bases and V by 5 bases; bases with no gene match: 7. The germline V gene has CDR1 MNHEY and CDR2 SMNVEV (reference sequence). CDR3 bases: TGTGCCAGCAGTATACTATGGGAGGGTGAGCAGTTCTTC. This sequence encodes CASSILWEGEQFF.

The V and J genes are TRBV30 and TRBJ1-1, with 8 bases that match TRBD1. The trim removed 2 bases at V and 4 bases at J, leaving 3 bases unmatched. The CDR3 is 13 residues long. CDR1 is GTSNPN, CDR2 SVGIG, per germline (reference sequence). The CDR3 sequence is CAWSPDRGTEAFF. The CDR3 bases are TGTGCCTGGAGTCCAGACAGGGGCACTGAAGCTTTCTTT.

V and J are TRBV7-6 and TRBJ2-1, with 9 bases lining up with TRBD2. The ends lost 5 bases at V and 0 bases at J; junction bases unmatched: 11. The CDR3 length is 18 residues. Germline V CDR1 and CDR2: SGHVS, FNYEAQ. CDR3 residues: CASSPWASGATSYNEQFF. CDR3 bases: TGTGCCAGCAGCCCCTGGGCTAGCGGGGCGACCTCCTACAATGAGCAGTTCTTC.

The V and J genes are TRBV9 and TRBJ2-2; 8 bases are a match to TRBD2. CDR3 length equals 16 residues. J gave up 6 bases and V 0 bases, and 7 bases lay outside the gene matches. Germline CDR1 SGDLS, CDR2 YYNGEE. Here the CDR3 reads CASSVVDGRASGELFF. The CDR3 DNA reads TGTGCCAGCAGCGTAGTTGACGGGAGGGCCTCCGGGGAGCTGTTTTTT.

The V call is TRBV25-1, the J call TRBJ2-2; TRBD1 matches 7 bases. In germline, CDR1 is MGHDK, CDR2 SYGVNS. CDR3 length: 14 residues. V lost 4 bases, J lost 6 bases, and 5 bases stayed unmatched. DNA of the CDR3: TGTGCCAGCAGTGTGACAGGGAATTCCGGGGAGCTGTTTTTT. Translating gives CASSVTGNSGELFF.

The chain employs TRBV7-9 and TRBJ2-5; D is perhaps TRBD2 (6 bases). Germline V gene sequence: CDR1 SEHNR, CDR2 FQNEAQ (reference sequence). Trimming shortened V by 11 bases and J by 4 bases, and 14 bases separated the two germline ends. The CDR3 has 12 residues. CDR3 loop: CASRRDGETQYF. The CDR3 DNA is TGTGCCTCAAGGAGGGACGGAGAGACCCAGTACTTC.

The J gene is TRBJ2-1, the V gene TRBV19; D gene ambiguous. V lost 10 bases and J 0 bases, leaving 13 bases between the germline ends. Germline CDR1 LNHDA, CDR2 SQIVND (reference sequence). CDR3 length: 14 residues. The CDR3 region has the DNA TGTGCCACCCTAAGGCTACTCTCCTACAATGAGCAGTTCTTC. It yields the protein CATLRLLSYNEQFF.

V gene TRBV19 combines with J gene TRBJ2-1, with D maybe TRBD1 (6 bases). The germline CDR1 and CDR2 sequences are LNHDA and SQIVND (reference sequence). Trimming pared 3 bases from V and 3 bases from J, leaving 18 bases between. This CDR3 has 17 amino acids. CDR3 residues: CASSISMVTGIYNEQFF. The CDR3 DNA follows: TGTGCCAGTAGTATTTCGATGGTGACAGGCATCTACAATGAGCAGTTCTTC.

V is TRBV25-1 and J is TRBJ2-2; no definite D call. The CDR3 has 14 residues. V gave up 2 bases and J gave up 0 bases, with 4 bases separating them. Germline V gene lookup returns CDR1 MGHDK and CDR2 SYGVNS. The CDR3 sequence: CASSEGANTGELFF. The CDR3 region has the DNA TGTGCCAGCAGTGAAGGGGCGAACACCGGGGAGCTGTTTTTT.

V is TRBV30 and J is TRBJ2-1; D is undetermined. CDR1 is GTSNPN, CDR2 SVGIG, per germline (reference sequence). The CDR3 is made up of 12 amino acids. Trimming took off 5 bases at V and 4 bases at J, with 9 bases between the two ends. The CDR3 nucleotides are TGTGCCTGGGGCTTTGGTTACAATGAGCAGTTCTTC. Translation gives CAWGFGYNEQFF.

The chain is built from TRBV28 and TRBJ2-5, with 9 bases lining up with TRBD2. Germline V gene sequence: CDR1 MDHEN, CDR2 SYDVKM. V was clipped by 4 bases and J by 2 bases; unmatched bases: 2. CDR3 length: 14 amino acids. CDR3 amino acids: CASSSTSGQETQYF. The CDR3 coding sequence is TGTGCCAGCAGTTCGACTAGCGGACAAGAGACCCAGTACTTC.

The chain carries TRBV5-4 and TRBJ1-1, with TRBD1 matching over 9 bases. The CDR3 spans 15 residues. Germline assignment: CDR1 SGHNT and CDR2 YYREEE (reference sequence). The ends lost 4 bases at V and 1 base at J; junction bases unmatched: 5. CDR3 amino acids: CASSGTGYGNTEAFF. The CDR3 bases are TGTGCCAGCAGCGGGACAGGGTATGGGAACACTGAAGCTTTCTTT.

This clone has more than one count but fewer than ten. The chain has TRBV28 and TRBJ1-5, with TRBD1 as a possible D gene (5 bases). The germline CDR1 and CDR2 sequences are MDHEN and SYDVKM. Deletions cut 6 bases from V and 7 bases from J, with 16 bases between. This CDR3 region has 14 residues. CDR3 nucleotide sequence: TGTGCCAGCAGCCTCCGTCTCAGGGAACAGCCCCAGCATTTT. This encodes CASSLRLREQPQHF.

J is TRBJ2-3 and V is TRBV7-3; 8 nucleotides align to TRBD2. The CDR3 is 18 amino acids. Trimming removed 5 bases from V and 2 bases from J; junction bases left unmatched: 15. CDR1 is SGHTA, CDR2 FQGTGA, per germline. The CDR3 DNA reads as TGTGCCAGCAGCGCACCTCTATCCCGGGAGGGCGACACAGATACGCAGTATTTT. Translated, it gives CASSAPLSREGDTDTQYF.

The gene calls are TRBV11-2 and TRBJ2-1; no clear D gene. The CDR3 totals 16 residues. Germline V gene lookup returns CDR1 SGHAT and CDR2 FQNNGV. V lost 1 base, J lost 0 bases, and 10 bases lay in between. In nucleotides, the CDR3 is TGTGCCAGCAGCTTAGTTGAGCTGCCCTCCTACAATGAGCAGTTCTTC. Translating it yields CASSLVELPSYNEQFF.

As to this clone: Other DNA sequences from this sample encode an identical CDR3 as well. The chain combines TRBV27 with TRBJ2-1; 13 bases align to TRBD2. Germline V CDR1 and CDR2: MNHEY, SMNVEV (reference sequence). The CDR3 has 15 amino acids. Losses at the gene ends were 3 bases for V and 7 bases for J; bases not matched to a gene: 3. The CDR3 region is CASSLGTSGKNEQFF. Written as DNA, the CDR3 is TGTGCCAGCAGTTTGGGGACTAGCGGGAAAAATGAGCAGTTCTTC.